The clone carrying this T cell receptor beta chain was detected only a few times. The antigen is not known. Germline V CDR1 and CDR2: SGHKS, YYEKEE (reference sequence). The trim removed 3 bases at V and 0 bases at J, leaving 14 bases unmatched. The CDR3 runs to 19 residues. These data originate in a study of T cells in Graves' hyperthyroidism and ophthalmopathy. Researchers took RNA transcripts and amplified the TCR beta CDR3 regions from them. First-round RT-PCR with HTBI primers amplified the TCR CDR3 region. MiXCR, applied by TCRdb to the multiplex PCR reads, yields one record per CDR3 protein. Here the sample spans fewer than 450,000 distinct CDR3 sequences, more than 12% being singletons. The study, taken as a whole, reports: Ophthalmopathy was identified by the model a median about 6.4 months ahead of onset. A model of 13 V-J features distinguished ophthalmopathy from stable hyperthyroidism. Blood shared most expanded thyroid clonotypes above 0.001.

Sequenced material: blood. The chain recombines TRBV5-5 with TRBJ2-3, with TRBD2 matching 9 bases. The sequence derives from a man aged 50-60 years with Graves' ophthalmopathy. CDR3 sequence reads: CASSSVSGRPPTSTDTQYF. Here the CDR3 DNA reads TGTGCCAGCAGCTCAGTTAGCGGGAGACCTCCTACTAGCACAGATACGCAGTATTTT.